The sequence of this T cell receptor (beta chain) was determined in a study of cytomegalovirus exposure and HLA in healthy donors (dated by TCRdb to 2016 to 2017). Regarding the research as a whole: An earlier analysis of around 600 of the donors reported 250 to 350 Gb of sequence data and 120 million or so unique TCR beta sequences from some 180 million T cells. Of the 350 to 400 genotyped donors, around 81% fell in the genetic ancestry cluster associated with self-reported Caucasian donors. To study patterns of TCR occurrence, a later analysis re-analyzed previously published TCR beta repertoires from several hundred donors and added high-resolution HLA genotyping. The aim of the study was to test whether cataloging public T cell receptors could identify signatures of past pathogen exposure. To decide whether each TCR beta V gene segment behaved as functional or pseudogenic, an earlier analysis of nearly 600 of the donors relied on high-throughput TCR beta sequencing. Using immunosequencing, the study profiled T cell repertoires from about 610 subjects and related those repertoires to cytomegalovirus serostatus. High-throughput TCR immunosequencing, statistical association of individual TCRs with disease status, and machine learning were combined to predict cytomegalovirus infection status. Every repertoire in the discovery cohort had been generated on one and the same sequencing platform. A later genetic analysis used genome-wide SNP genotypes for about 55% of the 666 donors, treating that subset as a discovery cohort. An early release covering 550 to 700 HLA-typed donors comprised about 320 gigabases of sequencing data and around 86 million unique TCR sequences. Typing coverage varied by locus: roughly 629-640 donors for A, B, C, DRB1 and DQB1; roughly 510 for DQA1; 600 to 610 for DPA1; some 470 for DPB1. Donor age, sex, ethnicity and CMV serostatus were compiled together with the repertoire data. A separate validation cohort of some 130 different subjects was used in addition to the 666-subject first cohort. Rather than using new phenotypic data, the later analysis identified candidate immune exposures from TCR beta sequences and from how often those sequences occurred across donors. Class I and class II HLA loci were covered by the typing at four-digit resolution. Because of strong linkage in the cohort, a handful of DR-DQ haplotypes were treated as single units for association and clustering. Among a few hundred genotyped donors of the cohort, an average of approximately 240,000 unique TCR beta nucleotide sequences were sequenced per donor, around 20% of them non-productive.

As for this clone: No cognate antigen has been identified for it. The record has no base qualities; no much larger clone is one base away.

From the cysteine up to the phenylalanine, the CDR3 has a length of 15 residues. Kept here is only the CDR3 DNA, which spans 45 bases and is read in frame from base 1. V is pared back by 4 bases and J by 0 bases, with 10 bases lying between the germline termini. What the research found in general, with its limitations: Strong co-occurrence of HLA alleles, especially DR and DQ, made assigning TCR associations to individual alleles difficult. Correlated functional status among segregating V segments might reflect linkage disequilibrium, but an unknown experimental factor could not be ruled out. A further reported finding was that TCR beta sequences accurately predicted the HLA-A and HLA-B alleles for most subjects in the first cohort. Several of the top co-occurrence clusters appeared to be linked to parvovirus B19, influenza, CMV and Epstein-Barr virus, according to a later analysis. In vitro tests confirmed that three of the cytomegalovirus-associated TCR beta chains recognize cytomegalovirus antigens. In the study, some 160 TCR beta chains were listed as associated with cytomegalovirus. Because counts were too low, seventeen rarely observed V segments, including chromosome 9 orphons, were excluded from the earlier analysis of around 590 of the donors. Presence/absence analyses assumed roughly uniform sequencing depth across donors, an assumption that may not hold. A later analysis found that HLA-associated TCR beta chains were more clonally expanded and had lower generation probabilities than equally common non-associated chains. A cluster of highly shared sequence variants was judged likely to represent a technical artifact of the sequencing pipeline. According to a later genetic analysis, donors in an Asian-associated ancestry cluster had fewer N-insertions in productive TCRs than the roughly 670-donor mean. A later analysis associated roughly 17,000 TCR beta sequences with specific HLA alleles at a false discovery rate of 0.05. An association between a missense DCLRE1C variant and V-gene and J-gene trimming of TCR beta chains was found in a later genetic analysis and replicated in an independent cohort. CMV serostatus was the only immune exposure information available for the cohort. In a later analysis, most CMV-associated TCR beta chains were found to appear HLA-restricted, with HLA associations seemingly driven largely by CMV exposure. In a later analysis, TCR association rates were found to vary across HLA loci, with the most associated TCRs seen for DRB1 alleles and the fewest for HLA-C alleles. In an earlier analysis of some 500 of the donors, most TCR beta V segments were observed in productive rearrangements about 90% or about 30% of the time, broadly matching IMGT annotations. The authors suggested that the approach could potentially be generalized to other disease states and immunological phenotypes. Because the 87-base-pair reads could not distinguish some IMGT-functional V segments, including TRBV6-2 and TRBV6-3, those segments were excluded. Across donors, most TCR sequences were observed very rarely, whereas some public TCRs were present in many individuals. This cohort had only TCR beta chains sequenced, and the lack of alpha or paired-chain data limited which features could be detected. Because HLA typing was unavailable for some donors at each locus, only the typed subset was used in association tests. The classifier was reported to diagnose cytomegalovirus status with high specificity and sensitivity in both the original cohort and the validation cohort.

The cohort comprised several hundred healthy bone marrow donors. At the time of sampling, every cohort member was nominally healthy, though immune exposures that went unrecorded were likely present. The donor was CMV seronegative and belonged to the group of over 300 seronegative cohort members. A peripheral blood sample was collected from each donor, and TCR beta sequencing was performed on peripheral blood mononuclear cells. The Qiagen DNeasy Blood Extraction Kit was used to extract genomic DNA from the blood cell samples. Libraries were built with the immunoSEQ multiplex PCR assay. For the multiplex PCR, a mixture combining 60 forward primers for TCR Vbeta segments and 13 reverse primers for TCR Jbeta segments was used. The CDR3 region of rearranged TCR beta genes was amplified from genomic DNA by a multiplex PCR assay. The Illumina HiSeq System was used to sequence the amplified TCR beta libraries as 87-base-pair reads. On the study's bioinformatics: A later analysis counted 75 million to 100 million unique TCR beta chains across the roughly 700 repertoires, and some 11 million of these chains were shared by at least two donors. Raw reads were error-corrected and collapsed into unique sequences with a nearest-neighbor algorithm that merged closely related sequences to remove PCR and sequencing errors. To assign V, D and J gene segments, CDR3 sequences were aligned to IMGT reference sequences. For a sequence to be retained, a match of at least six nucleotides to both a V gene segment and a J gene segment was required. Rearrangements were called productive when the CDR3 lacked stop codons and stayed in frame with V and J; all others were non-productive. CDR3 was defined by IMGT convention, running from the second conserved V-encoded cysteine to the conserved J-encoded phenylalanine. The earlier analysis of approximately 500 of the donors excluded sequences that lacked an unambiguous match to a single V gene segment. In an earlier analysis of several hundred of the donors, a V segment was called functional when productive rearrangements were above 56.7%, and segregating when the standard deviation between donors exceeded 5%. A statistical classification framework was built for diagnosing cytomegalovirus status from the catalog of TCR beta chain sequences. In a later analysis, TCR nucleotide sequences were compared against IMGT/GENE-DB human TR gene sequences so that V and J genes could be assigned. The TCRdist pipeline was used in a later analysis to assign CDR3 sequences and most-parsimonious VDJ recombination scenarios. In a later analysis, each TCR beta chain was defined by its CDR3 amino acid sequence together with its V-gene family, and reads lacking a unique V-gene family were excluded. In a later analysis, fewer than 600 highly shared, low-generation-probability nucleotide sequences were removed to address suspected cross-contamination and a sequencing artifact. A later analysis calculated a clonal expansion index for each public chain from normalized within-repertoire ranks of inferred template counts. Generation probabilities in a later analysis came from a VDJ recombination model fitted to out-of-frame rearrangements, and those results were checked against IGoR. In a later analysis, TCR-TCR, TCR-HLA and TCR-CMV co-occurrence was scored with hypergeometric tests, and a repertoire-size bias correction was applied to TCR pairs. To estimate false discovery rates, a later analysis permuted the HLA or CMV assignments 20 times. A later analysis grouped co-occurring TCRs with DBSCAN, adding TCRdist sequence similarity when clustering within HLA-allele-positive subsets. For co-occurrence clustering, repertoires with fewer than 30,000 or more than 120,000 public chains were excluded, along with five repertoires with anomalous nucleotide sharing. This immuneACCESS table, as held by TCRdb, lists in-frame sequences with V and J called but not all clones. Of the missing ones, under half trace to an unresolved V gene in checked studies; the others have no known cause. The V and J calls and clone size are taken from that table; D and trimming were inferred from the DNA. The sample records approximately 90,000 clones, around 79% of which are singletons. The ten largest clones take up about 5% of the sample.

The sequence came from a woman aged 40 to 49 in good health and CMV-seronegative. The chain was built from TRBV23-1 and TRBJ1-5; there is no confident call for the D gene. TRBV23-1 is an ORF, with its function uncertain. The source material was PBMCs. The DNA sequence follows: TGCGCCAGCAGTCCCCGTTCAGTTAGCAATCAGCCCCAGCATTTT. Its protein reads: CASSPRSVSNQPQHF.